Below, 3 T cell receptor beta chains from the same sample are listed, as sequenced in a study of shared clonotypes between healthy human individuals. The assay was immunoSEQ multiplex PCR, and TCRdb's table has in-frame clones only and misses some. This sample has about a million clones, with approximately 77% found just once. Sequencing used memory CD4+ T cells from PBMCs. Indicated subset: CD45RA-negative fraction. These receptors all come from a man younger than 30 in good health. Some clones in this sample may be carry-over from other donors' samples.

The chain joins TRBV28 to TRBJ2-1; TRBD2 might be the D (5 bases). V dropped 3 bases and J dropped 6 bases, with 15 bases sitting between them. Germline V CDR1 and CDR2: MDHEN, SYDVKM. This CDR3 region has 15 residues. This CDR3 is CASSFGSGYSNEQFF. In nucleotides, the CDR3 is TGTGCCAGCAGTTTTGGGTCGGGGTACTCCAATGAGCAGTTCTTC.

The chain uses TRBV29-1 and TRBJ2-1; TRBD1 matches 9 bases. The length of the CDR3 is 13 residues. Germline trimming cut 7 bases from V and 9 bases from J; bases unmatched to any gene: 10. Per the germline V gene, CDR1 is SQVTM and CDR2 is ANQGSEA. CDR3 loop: CSATGTGQSEQFF. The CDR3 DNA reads TGCAGCGCGACCGGGACAGGGCAGAGTGAGCAGTTCTTC.

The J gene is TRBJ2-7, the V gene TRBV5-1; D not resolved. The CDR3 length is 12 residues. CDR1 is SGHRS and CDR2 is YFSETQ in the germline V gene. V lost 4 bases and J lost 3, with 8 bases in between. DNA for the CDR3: TGCGCCAGCAGCGTAGACTTCTACGAGCAGTACTTC. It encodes CASSVDFYEQYF.